These 14 T cell receptor beta chains share one sample of origin, sequenced in a study of regulatory T cells in long-lasting Graves disease (dated by TCRdb to the early 2020s). Receptor amplification or capture employed multiplex PCR. The sample was run on an Illumina HiSeq 4000. iRepertoire HTBI primers and Arm-PCR amplification of CDR3 regions were used to construct TCR beta libraries. TCRdb's own reprocessing of the public reads used fastp at Q25 and MiXCR and kept productive beta chains. Entries that share a CDR3 protein sequence are merged under the most common genes and DNA. Within this sample are about 460,000 distinct CDR3 sequences, with 20% to 25% of them counted one time only. The ten biggest clones cover around 14% of the sample. The sample's time point label, decoded: persistent/refractory GD, antithyroid drugs over 5 years with positive TRAb. For both TCR sequencing and RNA sequencing, RNA was extracted from PBMCs in TRIzol.

Here the sequenced sample was peripheral blood mononuclear cells (PBMCs), taken when the disease was refractory, from a patient treated with antithyroid drugs. The receptors shown here come from a female donor with Graves disease.

As regards this clonotype: A much larger clone sits a single nucleotide away, making a read error possible. CDR3 residues: CASSDSGTVATRGSPLHF. CDR3 nucleotides: TGTGCCAGCAGTGACTCTGGGACGGTGGCGACAAGGGGGTCACCCCTCCACTTT. The rearrangement links TRBV6-4 to TRBJ1-6; TRBD1 is a possible D gene (6 bases). Trimming took off 0 bases at V and 10 bases at J, with 22 bases between the two ends. Germline-derived CDR1 and CDR2 are MRHNA and SNTAGT. CDR3 length: 18 amino acids.

This clonotype has a handful of counts. V gene TRBV6-1 combines with J gene TRBJ2-7, with 8 bases matching TRBD1. Trimming cost V 6 bases and J 5 bases; bases outside gene matches: 12. The CDR3 runs 15 residues. In germline, CDR1 is MNHNS, CDR2 SASEGT. The CDR3 coding sequence is TGTGCCAGCAGCCTCATCGACAGGGGAGGCGACGAGCAGTACTTC. It encodes CASSLIDRGGDEQYF.

The sample holds many counts of this clonotype. The V and J genes are TRBV28 and TRBJ1-1, with D possibly being TRBD1 (5 bases). V lost 6 bases and J lost 0, with 11 bases in between. This CDR3 contains 14 residues. Germline CDR1 and CDR2: MDHEN and SYDVKM. CDR3 coding DNA: TGTGCCAGCAGCGACAGCCCCATGAACACTGAAGCTTTCTTT. Translated, it gives CASSDSPMNTEAFF.

The chain joins TRBV4-1 to TRBJ1-1, with a tentative D call TRBD1 (6 bases). Between the trimmed V and J ends, which lost 4 bases and 1 base, there was a span of 13 bases. CDR1 is MGHRA, CDR2 YSYEKL, per germline. This CDR3 is 15 amino acids long. DNA of the CDR3: TGCGCCAGCAGCCCGCAGGGACACCAGAACACTGAAGCTTTCTTT. It encodes CASSPQGHQNTEAFF.

As for this clonotype: Given a much more abundant clone one base away, this may be a read error. This CDR3 reads CASMSGRSSGSTIYF. The CDR3 DNA reads TGTGCCAGCATGTCGGGACGTAGCTCTGGAAGCACCATATATTTT. V gene TRBV2 combines with J gene TRBJ1-3; D is possibly TRBD1 (5 bases). CDR3 size: 15 residues. Germline V CDR1 and CDR2: SNHLY, FYNNEI.

The chain uses TRBV10-3 and TRBJ1-1; maybe TRBD1 (6 bases). The germline CDR1 and CDR2 sequences are ENHRY and SYGVKD. V was shortened by 6 bases and J by 3 bases, with 14 bases between the two germline ends. The CDR3 loop spans 14 amino acids. CDR3 sequence: CAISRTAIDTEAFF. Here the CDR3 DNA reads TGTGCCATCAGCCGGACAGCTATCGACACTGAAGCTTTCTTT.

This clonotype has at least ten counts. The chain combines TRBV2 with TRBJ1-2, with D unclear. The CDR3 contains 14 residues. V was pared by 6 bases and J by 1 base, with 12 bases between. The germline V gene encodes CDR1 SNHLY and CDR2 FYNNEI. Here the CDR3 DNA reads TGTGCCAGCAGCCTGAGCGAATTTAACTATGGCTACACCTTC. It codes for CASSLSEFNYGYTF.

The chain couples TRBV20-1 to TRBJ2-4, with 8 bases that match TRBD1. V trimming: 7 bases; J trimming: 4 bases; junction bases outside the gene matches: 9. Germline V gene data show CDR1 as DFQATT and CDR2 as SNEGSKA (reference sequence). The CDR3 consists of 14 residues. The CDR3, as DNA: TGCAGTGTCCCGGACAGGGACGGTAAAAACATTCAGTACTTC. It specifies CSVPDRDGKNIQYF.

On this clonotype: At one of its ends the junction is not consistent with the germline gene, which may arise from a read error. The chain links TRBV28 to TRBJ1-3; the D is unclear. The length of the CDR3 is 15 residues. Per the germline V gene, CDR1 is MDHEN and CDR2 is SYDVKM. CDR3 sequence (DNA): TGTGCCAGCAGTTTGAAGAGGTTCTCAGGAAACACCACATATTTT. Translating it yields CASSLKRFSGNTTYF.

This clonotype appeared a few times. This may come from a read error, since a much larger clone is one base off. The chain employs TRBV6-4 and TRBJ1-5; D call uncertain. The ends were cut back, 3 bases at V and 3 bases at J, with 3 bases in the middle. The CDR3 has 12 amino acids. CDR1 and CDR2 from the germline V gene are MRHNA and SNTAGT. The CDR3: CASSEYNQPQHF. The CDR3 DNA is TGTGCCAGCAGTGAATACAATCAGCCCCAGCATTTT.

V usage is TRBV6-1 and J usage is TRBJ2-7; possible D gene TRBD2, 6 bases. V lost 11 bases, J lost 5 bases, and 16 bases lay in between. The CDR3 is made up of 12 amino acids. Looked up from germline, CDR1 is MNHNS and CDR2 is SASEGT. CDR3 nucleotides: TGTGCCTCCCACGGGGCTAGCGACGAGCAGTACTTC. Its translation: CASHGASDEQYF.

This clonotype has a count of ten or more. CDR3 DNA: TGTGCCAGCAGTTCCCCGGGACTCAACTCCTACGAGCAGTACTTC. It specifies CASSSPGLNSYEQYF. The chain has TRBV6-2 or TRBV6-3 and TRBJ2-7, with a possible D match to TRBD2 (6 bases). Per the germline V gene, CDR1 is MNHEY and CDR2 is SVGEGT. V dropped 4 bases and J dropped 0 bases, with 13 bases sitting between them. The CDR3 covers 15 residues.

At least ten counts were recorded for this clonotype. The chain carries TRBV20-1 and TRBJ1-2, with TRBD1 as a possible D gene (6 bases). This CDR3 region has 13 residues. Per germline, CDR1 DFQATT and CDR2 SNEGSKA (reference sequence). Trimming shortened V by 6 bases and J by 3 bases, and 14 bases separated the two germline ends. The CDR3: CSATEGVDYGYTF. CDR3 sequence (DNA): TGCAGTGCGACCGAGGGGGTCGACTATGGCTACACCTTC.

This chain uses TRBV14 with TRBJ1-6, with TRBD1 identical over 7 bases. The germline gives CDR1 SGHDN, CDR2 FVKESK. The CDR3 sequence is 15 residues long. V was clipped by 5 bases and J by 8 bases; unmatched bases: 9. CDR3 bases: TGTGCCAGCAGCGTCAACCACAGGGGAGATTCACCCCTCCACTTT. Translation: CASSVNHRGDSPLHF.